The TCR beta chain under discussion was sequenced for a study of blood T cell repertoires in COVID-19 (dated by TCRdb to 2020 to 2021). Describing the broader study: Samples covering the acute and convalescent phases of COVID-19 were provided by collaborators in the United States, Italy and Spain. The repertoires were released in a freely available public database meant as a resource for research on the immune response to SARS-CoV-2. The dataset comprised deeply sampled blood TCRbeta repertoires from subjects exposed to, actively infected with, or recovered from COVID-19. Samples came from the ongoing ImmuneRACE study (first 160 participants) plus 1,254 subjects from 6 global collaborators. A de-identified subject ID, COVID-19 status, age in years and sex were almost always included in the sample metadata. The prospective study material was composed of cDNA or gDNA derived from T cells, B-cell-depleted T cells, or PBMCs. Where available, HLA class I and class II types were obtained from metadata supplied by the sample provider rather than from assay-based typing. Results the study describes overall, beyond this receptor: The amount of clinical and demographic metadata varied by source and participant and was provided uncurated.

As concerns this clone: The target of this receptor is not known. One junction end disagrees with the germline gene, perhaps due to a read error.

From its cysteine to its phenylalanine, the CDR3 spans 17 amino acids. Here the CDR3 DNA is all that survives: 51 bases in frame from base 1. The germline V gene (reference sequence) specifies SSHAT as CDR1 and FNYEAQ as CDR2. Participants in the prospective study were enrolled through a virtual design, were aged roughly 18 to 95 years, and lived in approximately 25 United States geographic areas. To assign participants to cohorts, the prospective study relied on clinical history that participants themselves reported in a screening survey and a study questionnaire. Exposed participants were defined as having been in contact with someone with a PCR-confirmed or clinician-diagnosed COVID-19 case within 2 weeks of study entry. Each participant in the prospective study had whole blood, serum and a nasopharyngeal or oropharyngeal swab collected by mobile phlebotomists. Participants in the prospective study had the option to provide additional blood draws and questionnaires over a roughly 2-month period. Before DNA extraction, blood samples from the prospective study were shipped at room temperature or frozen.

TCRbeta CDR3 regions were amplified from genomic DNA using the immunoSEQ Assay, a bias-controlled multiplex PCR. Under the source paper's analysis protocol: Nucleated cell counts per sample were estimated from amplification of reference gene primers within the assay. Sequence reads were collapsed and filtered to measure the absolute abundance of every unique TCRbeta CDR3 rearrangement. Productive Simpson clonality was computed per sample as the square root of Simpson's diversity index over productive rearrangements. TCRdb stores this immuneACCESS table with in-frame sequences only. Part of the clones is absent; in the studies checked, under half of the shortfall reflects unresolved V genes, and no reason is known for the rest. V and J calls and clone size are those listed in that table; D and trimming were worked out from the DNA. The sample table holds 200,000 or so clones, of which roughly 88% were seen once. The ten most abundant clones make up under 4.5% of the sample.

The chain joins TRBV7-7 to TRBJ2-2; TRBD2 is a weak D gene call, 6 bases matching. The specimen sequenced was PBMCs or T cells enriched from blood (not recorded which). The receptor's source is a young woman who had been exposed to COVID-19. The DNA sequence reads TGTGCTAGCAGACCCTCCGGGACTCCGGAGGACACCGGGGAGCTGTTTTTT. This encodes CASRPSGTPEDTGELFF.